This T cell receptor (beta chain) was sequenced during a study of OX40 agonist ivuxolimab in advanced cancers. The CDR3 is 15 residues long. The V gene's germline CDR1 is SGDLS and CDR2 YYNGEE. J lost 1 base, V lost 4 bases, and 3 bases had no gene match. Profiling relied on immunoSEQ multiplex PCR, and the TCRdb table lists in-frame clones only, not all of them. The profile shows over 85,000 clones, roughly 80% of them singletons. The chain uses TRBV9 and TRBJ1-5; 9 bases are shared with TRBD1. The sample here was CD4+ or CD8+ T cells sorted from blood, taken in a trial of the OX40 agonist ivuxolimab. The TCR comes from an adult with an advanced solid tumor such as melanoma, head and neck, liver or kidney cancer. The CDR3: CASSRGQGSNQPQHF. CDR3 bases: TGTGCCAGCAGCAGGGGACAGGGAAGCAATCAGCCCCAGCATTTT.